One sample yielded the 19 T cell receptor beta chains listed below, sequenced in a study of OX40 agonist ivuxolimab in advanced cancers. Clones were read by immunoSEQ multiplex PCR, and TCRdb kept only the in-frame ones, dropping some. Here the sample spans tens of thousands of clones, more than 70% being singletons. This specimen was CD4+ or CD8+ T cells sorted from blood, taken in a trial of the OX40 agonist ivuxolimab. Receptors were obtained from an adult with an advanced solid tumor such as melanoma, head and neck, liver or kidney cancer.

The rearrangement joins TRBV14 to TRBJ1-6; tentatively, D is TRBD1 (5 bases). This CDR3 is 14 amino acids long. The germline V gene encodes CDR1 SGHDN and CDR2 FVKESK. The V end was cut by 0 bases, the J end by 10 bases, with 10 bases between. CDR3 sequence reads: CASSQDAGRSPLHF. Written as DNA, the CDR3 is TGTGCCAGCAGCCAAGATGCGGGGCGCTCACCCCTCCACTTT.

This clone was counted a single time. CDR3 sequence: CASSWQVGYTF. The CDR3 DNA is TGTGCCAGTAGTTGGCAAGTAGGCTACACCTTC. This chain joins TRBV19 and TRBJ1-2; D is uncertain. The CDR3 loop spans 11 amino acids. From germline, CDR1 is LNHDA and CDR2 SQIVND (reference sequence). The V gene lost 5 bases and the J gene lost 8 bases, with 9 bases spanning the gap.

Concerning this clone: A read error may account for a junction end that differs from germline. The chain couples TRBV19 to TRBJ1-1, with 10 bases matching TRBD1. Germline values: CDR1 LNHDA, CDR2 SQIVND (reference sequence). The CDR3 has 15 residues. The DNA of the CDR3 is TGTGCCAGTAGCCTCGAGGACAGGGGGAATACTGAAACTTTCTTT. Encoded protein: CASSLEDRGNTETFF.

V and J are TRBV5-1 and TRBJ2-7; 8 nucleotides align to TRBD2. The germline V gene has CDR1 SGHRS and CDR2 YFSETQ. CDR3 length: 19 amino acids. With 4 bases clipped from V and 2 bases from J, the junction kept 20 bases outside the gene matches. The CDR3 DNA reads TGCGCCAGCAGCACCAACAAGCGAGCGGGGGACCCGCTGGCCTACGAGCAGTACTTC. Translating it yields CASSTNKRAGDPLAYEQYF.

The CDR3 loop reads CASSSTWVQDMAKNIQYF. The CDR3 DNA sequence: TGTGCCAGCAGTTCGACATGGGTGCAGGACATGGCCAAAAACATTCAGTACTTC. The chain links TRBV27 to TRBJ2-4; D possibly corresponds to TRBD1 (5 bases). The CDR3 has 18 amino acids. V dropped 4 bases and J dropped 1 base, with 20 bases sitting between them. Germline V gene sequence: CDR1 MNHEY, CDR2 SMNVEV (reference sequence).

This chain joins TRBV4-1 and TRBJ2-1; the D gene is possibly TRBD2 (5 bases). Germline values: CDR1 MGHRA, CDR2 YSYEKL. Deletions cut 4 bases from V and 6 bases from J, with 16 bases between. The CDR3 is 15 amino acids. The CDR3 region is CASSLFLTGGNEQFF. DNA for the CDR3: TGCGCCAGCAGCCTTTTCTTGACCGGAGGCAATGAGCAGTTCTTC.

V is TRBV10-3 and J is TRBJ1-1; D is uncertain. This CDR3 is built from 14 residues. Trimming pared 3 bases from V and 4 bases from J, leaving 12 bases between. Germline V gene lookup returns CDR1 ENHRY and CDR2 SYGVKD. The DNA of the CDR3 is TGTGCCATCAGTGATGAGACAAGAGGCACTGAAGCTTTCTTT. Its protein product is CAISDETRGTEAFF.

V gene TRBV18 combines with J gene TRBJ2-6; D unresolved. The CDR3 sequence is 15 residues long. V lost 2 bases and J 1 base, leaving 6 bases between the germline ends. The germline CDR1 and CDR2 sequences are KGHSH and LQKENI. The CDR3 region is CASSPIRSGANVLTF. The CDR3 nucleotides are TGTGCCAGCTCACCAATTAGGTCTGGGGCCAACGTCCTGACTTTC.

The chain links TRBV2 to TRBJ2-7; 12 positions match TRBD2. CDR1 is SNHLY, CDR2 FYNNEI, per germline. The CDR3 totals 17 residues. V lost 5 bases to trimming and J lost 0 bases; unmatched junction nucleotides: 8. The CDR3 spells CASSLPTSGGTSYEQYF. In nucleotides, the CDR3 is TGTGCCAGCAGTCTCCCTACTAGCGGGGGGACCTCCTACGAGCAGTACTTC.

CDR3: CASSRLGTGVYGYTF. In nucleotides, the CDR3 is TGTGCCAGCAGCAGACTAGGGACAGGGGTTTATGGCTACACCTTC. This rearrangement joins TRBV5-8 to TRBJ1-2; 10 bases fit TRBD1. This CDR3 has 15 amino acids. CDR1 and CDR2 from the germline V gene are SGHTS and YDEGEE. The trim removed 4 bases at V and 5 bases at J, leaving 8 bases unmatched.

This chain joins TRBV27 and TRBJ1-4; D may be TRBD1 (5 bases). In germline, CDR1 is MNHEY, CDR2 SMNVEV (reference sequence). This CDR3 contains 17 residues. V lost 10 bases and J lost 7, with 28 bases in between. CDR3 protein: CATKHGHSLLGSEKLFF. CDR3 nucleotide sequence: TGTGCCACCAAACATGGACACTCTCTCCTCGGTAGTGAAAAACTGTTTTTT.

The V call is TRBV9, the J call TRBJ2-6, with D possibly being TRBD2 (7 bases). The V and J ends lost 1 base and 0 bases respectively, with 14 bases between them. Per the germline V gene, CDR1 is SGDLS and CDR2 is YYNGEE. There are 18 residues in the CDR3. CDR3: CASSVRRGGASGANVLTF. DNA of the CDR3: TGTGCCAGCAGCGTAAGGAGGGGGGGAGCCTCTGGGGCCAACGTCCTGACTTTC.

This clone came up once. The chain couples TRBV27 to TRBJ2-7; D is unclear. The CDR3 is 12 amino acids. From germline, CDR1 is MNHEY and CDR2 SMNVEV (reference sequence). Trimming pared 5 bases from V and 7 bases from J, leaving 12 bases between. The CDR3 spells CASSRNPSEQYF. In DNA form, the CDR3 reads TGTGCCAGCAGTCGAAACCCGTCTGAGCAGTACTTC.

This rearrangement joins TRBV5-1 to TRBJ2-3; 9 bases agree with TRBD1. Germline CDR1 reads SGHRS; CDR2 reads YFSETQ. Trimming cost V 4 bases and J 4 bases; bases outside gene matches: 10. This CDR3 is 16 amino acids long. The CDR3 spells CASSPPGQGRPDTQYF. CDR3 in DNA: TGCGCCAGCAGCCCCCCAGGACAGGGGAGGCCAGATACGCAGTATTTT.

The genes are TRBV11-2 and TRBJ2-7, with D hard to call. Germline V gives CDR1 SGHAT, CDR2 FQNNGV. CDR3 size: 15 residues. V lost 3 bases to trimming and J lost 1 base, with 13 bases between them. CDR3 sequence: CASSFLSTDSYEQYF. The CDR3 DNA sequence: TGTGCCAGCAGCTTTCTAAGCACGGATTCCTACGAGCAGTACTTC.

The rearrangement joins TRBV5-4 to TRBJ2-2; D is possibly TRBD2 (6 bases). Trimming pared 4 bases from V and 2 bases from J, leaving 15 bases between. This CDR3 contains 16 residues. Germline CDR1 and CDR2: SGHNT and YYREEE (reference sequence). The CDR3 bases are TGTGCCAGCAGCGGAAGACTAGGACGAAACACCGGGGAGCTGTTTTTT. Translating it yields CASSGRLGRNTGELFF.

The chain is built from TRBV27 and TRBJ2-2; D is perhaps TRBD1 (5 bases). The V gene's germline CDR1 is MNHEY and CDR2 SMNVEV (reference sequence). V was pared by 2 bases and J by 0 bases, with 7 bases between. There are 15 residues in the CDR3. CDR3 sequence reads: CASSLGRANTGELFF. DNA for the CDR3: TGTGCCAGCAGTTTAGGCAGGGCGAACACCGGGGAGCTGTTTTTT.

The chain carries TRBV30 and TRBJ1-3; D remains unclear. The CDR3 loop spans 13 amino acids. V lost 2 bases and J lost 2, with 7 bases in between. Per germline, CDR1 GTSNPN and CDR2 SVGIG (reference sequence). The CDR3 DNA is TGTGCCTGGAGTATGACACCTGGAAACACCATATATTTT. Translation: CAWSMTPGNTIYF.

The rearrangement joins TRBV5-4 to TRBJ2-2; D ambiguous. This CDR3 comprises 12 residues. The V end was cut by 3 bases, the J end by 6 bases, with 6 bases between. The germline CDR1 and CDR2 sequences are SGHNT and YYREEE (reference sequence). DNA for the CDR3: TGTGCCAGCAGCTACGACTCCGGGGAGCTGTTTTTT. This codes for CASSYDSGELFF.